The 8 T cell receptor beta chains below were found in one sample sequenced in a study of vaccination effects on CD4 cells after COVID-19. These receptors' antigens are unknown. Sequencing in the ViraFEST assay came after antigen-specific CD4+ T cells had been expanded with viral peptide pools, which were used to stimulate PBMC. Following a 10-day culture, CD4+ T cells were purified. In the vaccine recipients, nucleocapsid antibodies were negative and there was no prior SARS-CoV-2 infection. Here immunoSEQ multiplex PCR was the method, and the copy in TCRdb shows in-frame clones only, minus some. This sample has 50,000 to 65,000 clones, with 75% to 80% found just once. The sample here was CD4+ T cells from PBMCs cultured with HCoV-OC43 spike peptides, taken before COVID-19 vaccination. Regarding subset: HCoV-OC43 spike overlapping peptide pool stimulation. These receptors were taken from a human donor who received a COVID-19 vaccine.

The chain combines TRBV4-2 with TRBJ2-2; D gene uncertain. Germline V gene sequence: CDR1 LGHNA, CDR2 YNFKEQ. V was cut by 6 bases and J by 6 bases, with 14 bases left in between. The CDR3 covers 14 residues. The CDR3 DNA is TGTGCCAGCAGAAATCCGGATGGCGCCGGGGAGCTGTTTTTT. It codes for CASRNPDGAGELFF.

The chain combines TRBV30 with TRBJ1-1; D is ambiguous. Germline V gene lookup returns CDR1 GTSNPN and CDR2 SVGIG (reference sequence). V dropped 3 bases and J dropped 1 base, with 12 bases sitting between them. The CDR3 sequence is 14 residues long. Here the CDR3 reads CAWRRAPGNTEAFF. The CDR3 DNA reads as TGTGCCTGGAGGAGGGCCCCAGGGAACACTGAAGCTTTCTTT.

The chain carries TRBV24-1 and TRBJ2-5, with 8 bases lining up with TRBD1. After removal of 4 bases from V and 3 bases from J, the junction contained 6 bases not matched to a gene. The CDR3 is 15 amino acids. Germline CDR1 reads KGHDR; CDR2 reads SFDVKD. The CDR3 loop is CATSEGQGGKETQYF. In nucleotides, the CDR3 is TGTGCCACCAGTGAAGGACAGGGTGGGAAAGAGACCCAGTACTTC.

The chain has TRBV5-5 and TRBJ1-2; D is unclear. The CDR3 extends over 14 amino acids. Germline CDR1 reads SGHKS; CDR2 reads YYEKEE (reference sequence). Trimming cost V 2 bases and J 4 bases, with 12 bases left between them. The CDR3 DNA is TGTGCCAGCAGCTTTGACGGGAAAGCCTATGGCTACACCTTC. Its protein product is CASSFDGKAYGYTF.

V usage is TRBV6-2 or TRBV6-3 and J usage is TRBJ1-1, with D maybe TRBD1 (6 bases). This CDR3 spans 15 amino acids. Trimming took off 0 bases at V and 6 bases at J, with 14 bases between the two ends. CDR1 is MNHEY, CDR2 SVGEGT, per germline. The CDR3 loop reads CASSYSRGRGAEAFF. CDR3 coding DNA: TGTGCCAGCAGTTACTCCCGGGGCAGGGGCGCTGAAGCTTTCTTT.

The V gene is TRBV21-1, the J gene TRBJ2-3; the listed D gene, TRBD2, was not tested against the DNA. TRBV21-1 is an annotated pseudogene. This CDR3 is built from 13 residues. CDR3: CASSKILVDTQYF. The CDR3 nucleotides are TGTGCCAGCAGCAAGATACTAGTAGATACGCAGTATTTT.

The chain combines TRBV9 with TRBJ2-2; perhaps TRBD1 as D (6 bases). The CDR3 is 17 residues long. Germline V gene lookup returns CDR1 SGDLS and CDR2 YYNGEE. Trimming shortened V by 0 bases and J by 5 bases, and 17 bases separated the two germline ends. The CDR3 sequence: CASSVVVNGQLTGELFF. CDR3 nucleotide sequence: TGTGCCAGCAGCGTAGTCGTCAACGGACAGCTAACCGGGGAGCTGTTTTTT. The full variable domain, its missing parts supplied by reference TRBV9 and TRBJ2-2, is DSGVTQTPKHLITATGQRVTLRCSPRSGDLSVYWYQQSLDQGLQFLIQYYNGEERAKGNILERFSAQQFPDLHSELNLSSLELGDSALYFCASSVVVNGQLTGELFFGEGSRLTVL.

In this sample, this clone turned up once. V gene TRBV5-1 combines with J gene TRBJ1-1, with D tentatively TRBD1 (6 bases). CDR1 and CDR2 from the germline V gene are SGHRS and YFSETQ. Trimming stripped 0 bases from V and 4 bases from J, with 13 bases between. The CDR3 spans 15 residues. The CDR3 sequence: CASSLVSGASTEAFF. The DNA of the CDR3 is TGCGCCAGCAGCTTGGTGTCGGGGGCTAGCACTGAAGCTTTCTTT.